The 25 T cell receptor beta chains below come from one sample, sequenced in a study of OX40 agonist ivuxolimab in advanced cancers. Repertoires were generated with immunoSEQ multiplex PCR, while TCRdb's copy carries only in-frame clones and drops some. The repertoire holds 30,000 to 40,000 clones, with roughly three quarters as singletons. This specimen was CD4+ or CD8+ T cells sorted from blood, taken in a trial of the OX40 agonist ivuxolimab. The receptors originated from an adult with an advanced solid tumor such as melanoma, head and neck, liver or kidney cancer.

The CDR3: CASSVSGSGYYGYTF. The CDR3 bases are TGTGCCAGCAGTGTCTCAGGGTCAGGGTACTATGGCTACACCTTC. This chain connects TRBV28 to TRBJ1-2, with D perhaps matching TRBD1 (5 bases). CDR3 length equals 15 residues. Per germline, CDR1 MDHEN and CDR2 SYDVKM. V lost 5 bases, J lost 3 bases, and 16 bases lay in between.

The V gene is TRBV7-9, the J gene TRBJ1-2, with 7 positions matching TRBD1. The CDR3 has 17 residues. Trimming took 5 bases from V and 8 from J; bases not matched to a gene: 20. The germline CDR1 and CDR2 sequences are SEHNR and FQNEAQ (reference sequence). The CDR3 nucleotides read TGTGCCAGCAGCCCAACACGAGCAGACAGGGAAAAAAACGGCTACACCTTC. Amino acids: CASSPTRADREKNGYTF.

CDR3 nucleotides: TGTGCCAGCTCCCCAGGAGGGGCCAAAAACATTCAGTACTTC. Encoded protein: CASSPGGAKNIQYF. The V gene is TRBV11-3, the J gene TRBJ2-4, with D possibly being TRBD2 (6 bases). Germline values: CDR1 SGHNT, CDR2 YENEEA. This CDR3 spans 14 amino acids. Trimming left V 8 bases short and J 1 base short, with 12 bases between.

The rearrangement links TRBV5-1 to TRBJ2-3; the match to TRBD2 covers 10 bases. The germline V gene encodes CDR1 SGHRS and CDR2 YFSETQ. This CDR3 has 16 residues. Trimming cost V 4 bases and J 5 bases; bases outside gene matches: 10. The CDR3 loop is CASSLEGLAGVDTQYF. In nucleotides, the CDR3 is TGCGCCAGCAGCCTGGAGGGGCTAGCGGGAGTAGATACGCAGTATTTT.

This clone was observed once. The chain links TRBV7-9 to TRBJ2-2, with TRBD2 identical over 9 bases. Germline V gene lookup returns CDR1 SEHNR and CDR2 FQNEAQ (reference sequence). Trimming took 5 bases from V and 1 from J; bases not matched to a gene: 8. This CDR3 is built from 17 residues. CDR3 nucleotides: TGTGCCAGCAGCGCGAGCTCTAGCGGGATGAACACCGGGGAGCTGTTTTTT. It codes for CASSASSSGMNTGELFF.

The chain combines TRBV6-6 with TRBJ1-2; TRBD1 matches 8 bases. This CDR3 region has 15 residues. V trimming: 4 bases; J trimming: 6 bases; junction bases outside the gene matches: 10. The germline CDR1 and CDR2 sequences are MNHNY and SVGAGI (reference sequence). The CDR3: CASSSQIGTGDGYTF. In DNA form, the CDR3 reads TGTGCCAGCAGTTCACAAATCGGGACAGGAGATGGCTACACCTTC.

The rearrangement uses TRBV21-1 and TRBJ1-3; no DNA check was done on the table's D call, TRBD1. TRBV21-1 is annotated as a pseudogene. This CDR3 comprises 17 residues. The CDR3 DNA reads TGTGCCAGCAGCAATCACCCGGGACAGGGGCTCGGAAACACCATATATTTT. Amino acid sequence: CASSNHPGQGLGNTIYF.

V is TRBV19 and J is TRBJ1-4; D not resolved. CDR1 LNHDA and CDR2 SQIVND come from the germline V gene (reference sequence). This CDR3 is 15 amino acids long. With 5 bases removed from V and 8 bases from J, the gap between germline ends came to 18 bases. The CDR3: CASSPRGGFSEKLFF. CDR3 bases: TGTGCCAGTAGTCCCCGGGGAGGGTTCAGCGAAAAACTGTTTTTT.

Only one count was recorded for this clone. The V and J genes are TRBV6-5 and TRBJ1-2; D is ambiguous. The CDR3 has 13 amino acids. CDR1 and CDR2 from the germline V gene are MNHEY and SVGAGI. Trimming took off 6 bases at V and 1 base at J, with 9 bases between the two ends. The CDR3 reads CASRPRNNYGYTF. The CDR3 DNA sequence: TGTGCCAGCAGGCCCCGCAATAACTATGGCTACACCTTC.

The J gene is TRBJ1-1, the V gene TRBV11-3, with D perhaps TRBD1 (5 bases). Germline CDR1 is SGHNT and CDR2 is YENEEA. CDR3 length: 13 amino acids. Trimming removed 6 bases from V and 0 bases from J, with 8 bases in between. DNA of the CDR3: TGTGCCAGCAGTCGACAGCTGAACACTGAAGCTTTCTTT. Translation: CASSRQLNTEAFF.

The chain couples TRBV28 to TRBJ1-4; 7 bases agree with TRBD1. The CDR3 has 14 residues. CDR1 is MDHEN and CDR2 is SYDVKM in the germline V gene. After removal of 6 bases from V and 5 bases from J, the junction contained 6 bases not matched to a gene. CDR3 sequence (DNA): TGTGCCAGCAGGCCCGGGACAGCCAATGAAAAACTGTTTTTT. Amino acids: CASRPGTANEKLFF.

About this clone itself: Compared with germline, one end of the junction differs, possibly owing to a read error. This rearrangement joins TRBV28 to TRBJ1-1, with 7 bases identical to TRBD1. From germline, CDR1 is MDHEN and CDR2 SYDVKM. The CDR3 sequence is 11 residues long. DNA for the CDR3: TGTGCCACGGGACAGAACCCTGAAGCTTTCTTT. This sequence encodes CATGQNPEAFF.

The chain joins TRBV18 to TRBJ2-7; the match to TRBD1 covers 8 bases. The V gene's germline CDR1 is KGHSH and CDR2 LQKENI. Unmatched junction bases numbered 7, after V lost 1 base and J lost 2 bases. The CDR3 has 16 residues. The CDR3: CASSPRTGSFAYEQYF. The CDR3 nucleotides are TGTGCCAGCTCACCACGGACAGGGAGTTTTGCCTACGAGCAGTACTTC.

This clone was seen a handful of times. V and J are TRBV29-1 and TRBJ2-3; TRBD2 aligns across 13 bases. This CDR3 has 17 amino acids. The trim removed 1 base at V and 5 bases at J, leaving 9 bases unmatched. CDR1 is SQVTM and CDR2 is ANQGSEA in the germline V gene. CDR3 coding DNA: TGCAGCGTTGAAGCTCCACTAGCGGGAGGGCCGGTAGATACGCAGTATTTT. Its translation: CSVEAPLAGGPVDTQYF.

The V and J genes are TRBV7-8 and TRBJ2-7, with TRBD2 as a possible D gene (6 bases). The germline V and J ends were trimmed by 8 bases and 6 bases, with 23 bases remaining between them. In germline, CDR1 is SGHVS, CDR2 FQNEAQ. The CDR3 loop spans 15 amino acids. The CDR3 is CASQSGGTGGVEQYF. CDR3 DNA: TGTGCCAGCCAAAGCGGAGGGACCGGAGGGGTCGAGCAGTACTTC.

This sequence joins TRBV7-9 and TRBJ2-5; D might be TRBD1 (5 bases). Germline CDR1 SEHNR, CDR2 FQNEAQ (reference sequence). The CDR3 has 15 amino acids. The V end was cut by 0 bases, the J end by 6 bases, with 14 bases between. In nucleotides, the CDR3 is TGTGCCAGCAGCTTAGCTGGGGCTACCACTCAGACCCAGTACTTC. It translates to CASSLAGATTQTQYF. The whole variable domain, remainder taken from reference TRBV7-9 and TRBJ2-5, is DTGVSQNPRHKITKRGQNVTFRCDPISEHNRLYWYRQTLGQGPEFLTYFQNEAQLEKSRLLSDRFSAERPKGSFSTLEIQRTEQGDSAMYLCASSLAGATTQTQYFGPGTRLLVL.

V gene TRBV6-1 combines with J gene TRBJ2-7; maybe TRBD1 (5 bases). Trimming took 8 bases from V and 5 from J, leaving 10 bases between them. In germline, CDR1 is MNHNS, CDR2 SASEGT. The CDR3 spans 11 residues. CDR3 DNA sequence: TGTGCCAGCGTCAGGGTTGACGAGCAGTACTTC. This translates into CASVRVDEQYF.

The genes are TRBV23-1 and TRBJ2-7, with 10 positions matching TRBD1. TRBV23-1 is an ORF, and what it does is uncertain. The CDR3 is 17 amino acids. Germline trimming cut 5 bases from V and 2 bases from J; bases unmatched to any gene: 12. CDR3 sequence reads: CASSVGPDRGVAYEQYF. CDR3 sequence (DNA): TGCGCCAGCAGTGTGGGCCCGGACAGGGGGGTTGCCTACGAGCAGTACTTC.

The chain joins TRBV7-9 to TRBJ1-3, with D perhaps TRBD1 (5 bases). Germline CDR1 is SEHNR and CDR2 is FQNEAQ (reference sequence). The CDR3 sequence is 15 residues long. V gave up 5 bases and J gave up 4 bases, with 15 bases separating them. The CDR3 nucleotides read TGTGCCAGCAGCCCCGGGACCCTGGGAGGAAACACCATATATTTT. It specifies CASSPGTLGGNTIYF.

The rearrangement uses TRBV21-1 and TRBJ2-2; the table's D call, TRBD1, has no DNA check behind it. TRBV21-1 constitutes a pseudogene. CDR3 length: 19 residues. Here the CDR3 reads CASLIDSHKLNRGTGELFF. For the CDR3, the DNA is TGTGCCAGCTTGATAGATTCTCATAAGTTGAACAGGGGGACCGGGGAGCTGTTTTTT.

The gene calls are TRBV2 and TRBJ2-2; TRBD2 aligns across 9 bases. V was pared by 4 bases and J by 5 bases, with 5 bases of the junction left unmatched. The CDR3 totals 15 residues. CDR1 SNHLY and CDR2 FYNNEI come from the germline V gene. CDR3 in amino acids: CASSGLAGATGELFF. The CDR3 coding sequence is TGTGCCAGCAGTGGCTTAGCGGGGGCGACCGGGGAGCTGTTTTTT.

The rearrangement uses TRBV6-1 and TRBJ2-7; perhaps TRBD1 as D (6 bases). This CDR3 comprises 12 residues. CDR1 and CDR2 (germline): MNHNS, SASEGT. The germline V and J ends were trimmed by 5 bases and 4 bases, with 9 bases remaining between them. As DNA, the CDR3 is TGTGCCAGCAGTAACCAGGGGTACGAGCAGTACTTC. It yields the protein CASSNQGYEQYF.

The chain employs TRBV5-5 and TRBJ2-7; TRBD1 agrees at 8 bases. There are 15 residues in the CDR3. CDR1 and CDR2 (germline): SGHKS, YYEKEE (reference sequence). Germline trimming cut 5 bases from V and 3 bases from J; bases unmatched to any gene: 10. The CDR3 here is CASRSTGTGIYEQYF. The CDR3 bases are TGTGCCAGCAGGTCGACCGGGACAGGTATCTACGAGCAGTACTTC. Together with reference TRBV5-5 and TRBJ2-7, the CDR3 gives the full variable domain: DAGVTQSPTHLIKTRGQQVTLRCSPISGHKSVSWYQQVLGQGPQFIFQYYEKEERGRGNFPDRFSARQFPNYSSELNVNALLLGDSALYLCASRSTGTGIYEQYFGPGTRLTVT.

The CDR3 spells CASSLSDRGTEAFF. CDR3 coding DNA: TGTGCCAGCAGTCTCAGCGACAGGGGTACTGAAGCTTTCTTT. V is TRBV5-3 and J is TRBJ1-1, with 8 bases identical to TRBD1. TRBV5-3 falls under the ORF class, with uncertain function. This CDR3 is 14 amino acids long. Trimming removed 8 bases from V and 5 bases from J; junction bases left unmatched: 11.

This clone was counted between two and nine times. The chain recombines TRBV27 with TRBJ1-1; maybe TRBD1 (6 bases). The germline V gene encodes CDR1 MNHEY and CDR2 SMNVEV (reference sequence). Trimming removed 7 bases at V and 5 bases at J, with 17 bases between. The CDR3 loop spans 14 amino acids. DNA of the CDR3: TGTGCCAGCACCACCGGTGGGGGGGCTACTGAAGCTTTCTTT. This codes for CASTTGGGATEAFF.